Listed below are T cell receptor beta chains from one sample, sequenced in a study of regulatory T cells in long-lasting Graves disease. TCRdb re-analysed the multiplex PCR reads in MiXCR, keeping a single row per CDR3 protein. This table has 400,000 to 500,000 distinct CDR3 sequences, about 15% appearing once. These same data were also listed under a study on T cells in Graves' hyperthyroidism and ophthalmopathy.

The material sequenced was peripheral blood mononuclear cells (PBMCs), taken at new diagnosis, from a patient treated with antithyroid drugs. The receptors derive from a woman in her 50s with Graves disease. Both conserved end residues are part of each CDR3. D genes are given only for firm matches. Not all rows give a size; the values are once, few, many and, for expanded clones, a class.

>TRBD2|-|TRBV29-1|TRBJ2-1
TGCAGCGTTAGTCATTCGACTAGCGCTAACAATGAGCAGTTCTTC
CSVSHSTSANNEQFF
>-|few|TRBV20-1|TRBJ2-5
TGCAGTGCGCCAGGGGACTCCCAAGAGACCCAGTACTTC
CSAPGDSQETQYF
>-|many|TRBV28|TRBJ1-1
TGTGCCAGCAGTGGGGCAGAGTTAAACACTGAAGCTTTCTTT
CASSGAELNTEAFF
>-|many|TRBV2|TRBJ2-1
TGTGCCAGCAGAGGTGACACAAAGCTGTGGGGGCAGTTCTTC
CASRGDTKLWGQFF
>-|few|TRBV7-2|TRBJ2-2
TGTGCCAGCAGCCAGGGGGGTTCCGGGGAGCTGTTTTTT
CASSQGGSGELFF
>-|many|TRBV18|TRBJ2-1
TGTGCCAGCTCCCGGGACCGCGAGGGCTACAATGAGCAGTTCTTC
CASSRDREGYNEQFF
>TRBD2|many|TRBV2|TRBJ2-1
TGTGCCAGCAGTGAACTATCTAGCGGGGTTAACAATGAGCAGTTCTTC
CASSELSSGVNNEQFF
>TRBD1|many|TRBV5-1|TRBJ1-1
TGCGCCAGCAGCTTGGGACGGGACAGGGTTCCTTCCGAAGCTTTCTTT
CASSLGRDRVPSEAFF
>-|-|TRBV12-3/TRBV12-4|TRBJ1-4
TGTGCCAGCAGTTTTGGGGTTTCAGAAAAACTGTTTTTT
CASSFGVSEKLFF
>-|many|TRBV28|TRBJ2-3
TGTGCCAGCAGGCCTGTTAGGGGGTTAGATACGCAGTATTTT
CASRPVRGLDTQYF
>-|-|TRBV2|TRBJ2-2
TGTGCCAGCAACGGAAAGGGGTTCACCGGGGAGCTGTTTTTT
CASNGKGFTGELFF
>TRBD2|-|TRBV2|TRBJ2-5
TGTGCCAGCAGTGATGTGCTTCTGACAGCGACTAGCGGAGGGAAGGAGACCCAGTACTTC
CASSDVLLTATSGGKETQYF
>-|few|TRBV9|TRBJ2-3
TGTGCCAGCAGCCGGGCCCCAGATACGCAGTATTTT
CASSRAPDTQYF
>-|-|TRBV29-1|TRBJ2-5
TGCAGCGTTGGCGGCCCCCTAAGGAGCACCCAGTACTTC
CSVGGPLRSTQYF
>-|many|TRBV2|TRBJ1-5
TGTGCCAGCAGCAAAAGGCAGGCCGGGTATCAGCCCCAGCATTTT
CASSKRQAGYQPQHF
>TRBD1|few|TRBV7-2|TRBJ1-6
TGTGCCAGCAGCTTACTCGGGACAGATAATTCACCCCTCCACTTT
CASSLLGTDNSPLHF
>TRBD2|-|TRBV28|TRBJ2-7
TGTGCCAGCAGTCCCCACACTAGCGGGAGGAGGGACGAGCAGTACTTC
CASSPHTSGRRDEQYF
>TRBD1|many|TRBV7-8|TRBJ2-1
TGTGCCAGTGGCGGACAGGGGTCCTACAATGAGCAGTTCTTC
CASGGQGSYNEQFF
>-|many|TRBV28|TRBJ2-7
TGTGCCAGCAGTTTAGAGTATTACGAGCAGTACTTC
CASSLEYYEQYF
>TRBD2|many|TRBV5-1|TRBJ2-1
TGCGCCAGCAGCCGCGGACTAGCGGGAGATGAGCAGTTCTTC
CASSRGLAGDEQFF
>-|-|TRBV5-8|TRBJ1-3
TGTGCCCCACGAGGGGCCGGAAACACCATATATTTT
CAPRGAGNTIYF
>TRBD1|-|TRBV20-1|TRBJ1-3
TGCAGTGCGGGGACAGGGGATGGTGGAAACACCATATATTTT
CSAGTGDGGNTIYF
>-|-|TRBV4-1|TRBJ2-2
TGCGCCATCCGGGGTGGCTCTAGGACCGGGGAGCTGTTTTTT
CAIRGGSRTGELFF
>-|few|TRBV30|TRBJ2-2
TGTGCCTGGACTATAACGCCCGGGGAGCTGTTTTTT
CAWTITPGELFF
>-|many|TRBV28|TRBJ2-7
TGTGCCAGCAGTACCCAGGGGAAACTCACCTACGAGCAGTACTTC
CASSTQGKLTYEQYF
>TRBD2|-|TRBV20-1|TRBJ2-7
TGCAGTGCTAGACCCCCTGCGGGAGGCACCTACGAGCAGTACTTC
CSARPPAGGTYEQYF
>-|many|TRBV3-1|TRBJ1-5
TGTGCCAGCAGCCAAGATTCAGGTCCCAATCAGCCCCAGCATTTT
CASSQDSGPNQPQHF
>TRBD2|few|TRBV9|TRBJ2-3
TGTGCCAGCAGCGCGACTAGCGGGGACTACACAGATACGCAGTATTTT
CASSATSGDYTDTQYF
>TRBD1|-|TRBV19|TRBJ2-3
TGTGCCAGTAGTATACAAATACCCGGACAGGTCACGTCCGATACGCAGTATTTT
CASSIQIPGQVTSDTQYF
>TRBD2|few|TRBV27|TRBJ2-5
TGTGCCAGCAGCCGAGCGGGAGTCTCGGGAGAGACCCAGTACTTC
CASSRAGVSGETQYF
>-|many|TRBV11-2|TRBJ2-7
TGTGCCAGCAGCTTAAGTTCGGACGAGCAGTACTTC
CASSLSSDEQYF
>-|many|TRBV28|TRBJ1-2
TGTGCCAGCAGTTTTCCCCAGAACCGCGGCTACACCTTC
CASSFPQNRGYTF
>-|few|TRBV7-9|TRBJ2-3
TGTGCCAGCAGCTTAACGGGATTTAGCACAGATACGCAGTATTTT
CASSLTGFSTDTQYF
>TRBD1|few|TRBV9|TRBJ2-7
TGTGCCAGCAGCGTAGGATCAGGGGGCTACGAGCAGTACTTC
CASSVGSGGYEQYF
>-|many|TRBV28|TRBJ1-5
TGTGCCAGCAGTTTTGGCTCTGGGTTGGGGACTTATAGCAATCAGCCCCAGCATTTT
CASSFGSGLGTYSNQPQHF
>TRBD2|many|TRBV6-2/TRBV6-3|TRBJ2-1
TGTGCCAGCAGGACCTATAGCGGGAGGGCCGGTGAGCAGTTCTTC
CASRTYSGRAGEQFF
>-|many|TRBV6-5|TRBJ1-5
TGTGCCAGCAGTTACTCGGGGCGGAGCAATCAGCCCCAGCATTTT
CASSYSGRSNQPQHF
>TRBD1|many|TRBV6-5|TRBJ2-5
TGTGCCAGCAGTTACTTAACCGGGACAGGGTACCAAGAGACCCAGTACTTC
CASSYLTGTGYQETQYF
>-|-|TRBV3-1|TRBJ2-7
TGTGCCAGCAGCCAAGCCCCGGACGACTACGAGCAGTACTTC
CASSQAPDDYEQYF
>TRBD1|many|TRBV12-3/TRBV12-4|TRBJ1-5
TGTGCCAGCAGTTGGACAGGTATAGGCAATCAGCCCCAGCATTTT
CASSWTGIGNQPQHF
>-|-|TRBV4-2|TRBJ2-3
TGTGCCAGCAGCCAAGGCGGGGAAAGCACAGATACGCAGTATTTT
CASSQGGESTDTQYF
>-|-|TRBV19|TRBJ1-4
TGTGCCAGTCGCGACGGAACAACTAATGAAAAACTGTTTTTT
CASRDGTTNEKLFF
>-|-|TRBV19|TRBJ1-2
TGTGCCAGTAGTCAAACCGCGACCCCTGGGTATGGCTACACCTTC
CASSQTATPGYGYTF
>-|-|TRBV28|TRBJ1-4
TGTGCCAGCAGTTTATCCGGCAGGGTGGATGAAAAACTGTTTTTT
CASSLSGRVDEKLFF
>TRBD1|many|TRBV2|TRBJ1-4
TGTGCCAGCAGTCTTGAAGACAGGGGAGGAAATGAAAAACTGTTTTTT
CASSLEDRGGNEKLFF